Shown below are 21 T cell receptor beta chains from a single sample sequenced in a study of blood T cell repertoires in COVID-19. Clones were sequenced by immunoSEQ multiplex PCR, and TCRdb holds only the in-frame ones, with some missing. The sample records about 160,000 clones, about 86% being singletons. Sequencing was carried out using peripheral blood. These receptors all come from a man over 45 with active or convalescent COVID-19.

The rearrangement links TRBV5-1 to TRBJ1-4; TRBD1 might be the D (5 bases). This CDR3 region has 16 residues. The V and J ends lost 1 base and 0 bases respectively, with 10 bases between them. CDR1 is SGHRS and CDR2 is YFSETQ in the germline V gene. CDR3 in DNA: TGCGCCAGCAGCTTGAACAGGCTCACAACTAATGAAAAACTGTTTTTT. This encodes CASSLNRLTTNEKLFF. Filled out from reference TRBV5-1 and TRBJ1-4, the complete variable domain reads KAGVTQTPRYLIKTRGQQVTLSCSPISGHRSVSWYQQTPGQGLQFLFEYFSETQRNKGNFPGRFSGRQFSNSRSEMNVSTLELGDSALYLCASSLNRLTTNEKLFFGSGTQLSVL.

This sequence joins TRBV6-1 and TRBJ2-7; 7 nucleotides align to TRBD1. V dropped 2 bases and J dropped 1; count of bases not matched to a gene: 2. This CDR3 is 14 amino acids long. Germline V gene lookup returns CDR1 MNHNS and CDR2 SASEGT. The CDR3, as DNA: TGTGCCAGCAGTGAAACGACAGGGTCCTACGAGCAGTACTTC. Translation gives CASSETTGSYEQYF.

The rearrangement links TRBV5-8 to TRBJ1-3; TRBD1 aligns across 9 bases. CDR1 SGHTS and CDR2 YDEGEE come from the germline V gene. V lost 1 base, J lost 3 bases, and 5 bases stayed unmatched. This CDR3 comprises 16 residues. This CDR3 is CASSLKQGAGGNTIYF. The CDR3 coding sequence is TGTGCCAGCAGCTTGAAACAGGGGGCCGGTGGAAACACCATATATTTT.

The chain carries TRBV5-6 and TRBJ1-2, with TRBD1 as a possible D gene (5 bases). Germline V gives CDR1 SGHDT, CDR2 YYEEEE. The V end lost 5 bases, the J end lost 3 bases, and 11 bases lay between the germline ends. CDR3 length: 13 amino acids. In DNA form, the CDR3 reads TGTGCCAGCAGATCCAGGGTGGACTATGGCTACACCTTC. It is translated as CASRSRVDYGYTF.

The chain has TRBV28 and TRBJ1-2; tentative D call: TRBD1 (5 bases). V lost 3 bases and J 7 bases, leaving 9 bases between the germline ends. This CDR3 region has 12 residues. The germline CDR1 and CDR2 sequences are MDHEN and SYDVKM. For the CDR3, the DNA is TGTGCCAGCAGTTTTTCGGGGGGTGGCTACACCTTC. Its translation is CASSFSGGGYTF.

The chain has TRBV6-5 and TRBJ1-3, with D possibly being TRBD1 (5 bases). Germline CDR1 reads MNHEY; CDR2 reads SVGAGI. The CDR3 is 16 amino acids. V was trimmed by 2 bases and J by 2 bases, leaving 13 bases between them. This CDR3 is CASSYGALGPGNTIYF. In nucleotides, the CDR3 is TGTGCCAGCAGTTACGGGGCCTTAGGGCCTGGAAACACCATATATTTT.

The chain joins TRBV6-1 to TRBJ2-2; no clear D. Looked up from germline, CDR1 is MNHNS and CDR2 is SASEGT. V was trimmed by 3 bases and J by 1 base, leaving 15 bases between them. The CDR3 is 17 residues long. The DNA of the CDR3 is TGTGCCAGCAGTGACCCCCCTAGACGAATGAACACCGGGGAGCTGTTTTTT. Translated: CASSDPPRRMNTGELFF.

In its sample, this clone was seen once. V gene TRBV5-4 combines with J gene TRBJ2-3; D may be TRBD1 (5 bases). Germline values: CDR1 SGHNT, CDR2 YYREEE (reference sequence). Trimming took 1 base from V and 2 from J, leaving 14 bases between them. There are 16 residues in the CDR3. CDR3 protein: CASSLYQGTYTDTQYF. CDR3 nucleotide sequence: TGTGCCAGCAGCTTGTATCAGGGAACCTACACAGATACGCAGTATTTT.

V gene TRBV7-3 combines with J gene TRBJ1-6; 8 bases are shared with TRBD1. The germline V gene has CDR1 SGHTA and CDR2 FQGTGA. Trimming cost V 5 bases and J 8 bases; bases outside gene matches: 2. CDR3 length equals 13 residues. For the CDR3, the DNA is TGTGCCAGCAGCCTACAGGGGGATTCACCCCTCCACTTT. Residues: CASSLQGDSPLHF.

DNA of the CDR3: TGTGCCAGCAGCTTAGATCGGGTAGCGGGTTACAATGAGCAGTTCTTC. It codes for CASSLDRVAGYNEQFF. The rearrangement links TRBV7-9 to TRBJ2-1; 7 bases align to TRBD2. The V gene's germline CDR1 is SEHNR and CDR2 FQNEAQ (reference sequence). The junction had 7 bases not matched to a gene; V was cut back by 1 base and J by 4 bases. The CDR3 runs to 16 residues.

The table lists this clone with a count of one. The genes are TRBV2 and TRBJ2-1, with D perhaps matching TRBD1 (5 bases). The CDR3 is made up of 15 amino acids. Between the trimmed V and J ends, which lost 3 bases and 4 bases, there was a span of 13 bases. Germline V gives CDR1 SNHLY, CDR2 FYNNEI. The CDR3 coding sequence is TGTGCCAGCAGTGATAGGGGTATCGCGTACAATGAGCAGTTCTTC. Translating gives CASSDRGIAYNEQFF.

This chain connects TRBV29-1 to TRBJ2-5, with 7 bases matching TRBD1. The CDR3 consists of 12 residues. Germline CDR1 is SQVTM and CDR2 is ANQGSEA. Trimming at V came to 7 bases and at J to 4 bases, leaving 6 bases not matched to a gene. CDR3 in DNA: TGCAGCGGTGACAGGGCCGCAGAGACCCAGTACTTC. Encoded protein: CSGDRAAETQYF.

CDR3 coding DNA: TGTGCCAGCTCTCGGACAGGGGATCCGGGAGAAAAACTGTTTTTT. Its translation: CASSRTGDPGEKLFF. V usage is TRBV18 and J usage is TRBJ1-4; 9 bases map to TRBD1. Germline CDR1 reads KGHSH; CDR2 reads LQKENI. This CDR3 comprises 15 residues. V lost 6 bases and J lost 8; bases outside the gene matches: 10.

V gene TRBV6-6 combines with J gene TRBJ1-3; possible D gene TRBD1, 6 bases. V was clipped by 7 bases and J by 5 bases, with 15 bases between them. CDR3 length: 14 amino acids. CDR1 is MNHNY, CDR2 SVGAGI, per germline (reference sequence). The DNA for the CDR3 is TGTGCCAGCACGATCGAGGGGGAAAGAAACACCATATATTTT. Protein sequence: CASTIEGERNTIYF.

The CDR3 loop reads CASSLQGAGTEAFF. The CDR3 DNA is TGTGCCAGCAGCCTACAGGGGGCGGGGACTGAAGCTTTCTTT. The chain has TRBV7-9 and TRBJ1-1, with 9 bases aligning to TRBD1. Trimming took 5 bases from V and 5 from J; bases not matched to a gene: 6. This CDR3 spans 14 amino acids. From germline, CDR1 is SEHNR and CDR2 FQNEAQ (reference sequence). The entire variable domain, with the rest obtained from reference TRBV7-9 and TRBJ1-1, is as follows: DTGVSQNPRHKITKRGQNVTFRCDPISEHNRLYWYRQTLGQGPEFLTYFQNEAQLEKSRLLSDRFSAERPKGSFSTLEIQRTEQGDSAMYLCASSLQGAGTEAFFGQGTRLTVV.

The chain recombines TRBV19 with TRBJ1-3; 7 bases agree with TRBD1. Germline assignment: CDR1 LNHDA and CDR2 SQIVND (reference sequence). This CDR3 comprises 15 residues. With V trimmed by 0 bases and J by 5 bases, 4 bases remained unmatched. The CDR3 DNA is TGTGCCAGTAGTATAGATCGAGGGGGCAGAAACACCATATATTTT. This translates into CASSIDRGGRNTIYF.

The chain links TRBV6-4 to TRBJ2-3; maybe TRBD1 (5 bases). The germline CDR1 and CDR2 sequences are MRHNA and SNTAGT. CDR3 length: 13 amino acids. V lost 6 bases to trimming and J lost 11 bases, with 18 bases between them. This chain's CDR3 is CASSLSLTERQYF. The CDR3 DNA reads TGTGCCAGCAGCTTATCTTTGACAGAGCGGCAGTATTTT.

This clone was recorded a few times. V and J are TRBV5-4 and TRBJ1-3; 9 nucleotides match TRBD1. With 3 bases clipped from V and 3 bases from J, the junction kept 4 bases outside the gene matches. CDR3 length equals 15 residues. Per the germline V gene, CDR1 is SGHNT and CDR2 is YYREEE (reference sequence). The CDR3 coding sequence is TGTGCCAGCAGCTCGACAGGGGGTAATGGAAACACCATATATTTT. Residues: CASSSTGGNGNTIYF.

The chain employs TRBV19 and TRBJ2-3; the D gene is possibly TRBD1 (6 bases). Looked up from germline, CDR1 is LNHDA and CDR2 is SQIVND (reference sequence). The CDR3 consists of 16 residues. V dropped 0 bases and J dropped 1 base, with 11 bases sitting between them. The DNA of the CDR3 is TGTGCCAGTAGTATAGAGGCAGGGGCCCGCACAGATACGCAGTATTTT. It codes for CASSIEAGARTDTQYF.

There are a few counts of this clone. DNA of the CDR3: TGTGCCACCAGTGATTTGCGGGCGGGGAGCTCCTACAATGAGCAGTTCTTC. Amino acids: CATSDLRAGSSYNEQFF. This chain joins TRBV24-1 and TRBJ2-1; perhaps TRBD2 as D (6 bases). V lost 0 bases, J lost 0 bases, and 11 bases lay in between. The CDR3 runs to 17 residues. CDR1 is KGHDR and CDR2 is SFDVKD in the germline V gene.

J is TRBJ2-7 and V is TRBV5-1; 10 bases are a match to TRBD2. CDR1 SGHRS and CDR2 YFSETQ come from the germline V gene. The J segment lost 1 base and the V segment lost 4 bases, leaving 8 bases of the junction unmatched. The CDR3 runs 16 residues. CDR3 nucleotides: TGCGCCAGCAGCCCATGGACTAGCGGCAATTCCTACGAGCAGTACTTC. Translated, it gives CASSPWTSGNSYEQYF.